These 17 T cell receptor beta chains were sequenced from one sample in a study of molecular identifiers for immune sequencing clone quantification. TCRdb re-called the PCR reads through MiXCR, storing one row per CDR3 protein. The sample has 15,000 to 20,000 distinct CDR3 sequences; under 25% are singletons. Sequencing used naive CD8+ T cells from blood, with Jurkat cell RNA spiked in. Subset: FACS-sorted CD8+CD4-CCR7+CD45RA+ naive T cells. These receptor sequences come from a human donor in good health. Some libraries in this study had Jurkat cell RNA spiked in.

As for this clonotype: A much larger clone is a single base away; this may be a read error. The rearrangement joins TRBV5-1 to TRBJ2-7, with no clear D. Germline CDR1 SGHRS, CDR2 YFSETQ. The CDR3 is 15 amino acids. Trimming took 4 bases from V and 0 from J, leaving 14 bases between them. The CDR3 region has the DNA TGCGCCAGCAGCCCATGGGCAGGTAGCTCCTACGAGCAGTACTTC. Protein sequence: CASSPWAGSSYEQYF.

On this clonotype itself: The final CDR3 position lacks the conserved phenylalanine or tryptophan, pointing to a likely read error. No DNA is shown, since the ends of the CDR3 on it are uncertain; the CDR3 is the one TCRdb lists. V is TRBV28 and J is TRBJ2-4. Germline loops: CDR1 MDHEN, CDR2 SYDVKM. Counting both end residues, the CDR3 totals 15 amino acids. The CDR3 is CASSPLLWGKNIQDV.

A note on this clonotype: This may be a read error: a much more frequent sequence differs by one nucleotide. The chain employs TRBV5-1 and TRBJ2-3; D uncertain. This CDR3 spans 15 amino acids. Trimming removed 1 base from V and 4 bases from J, with 13 bases in between. Germline CDR1 is SGHRS and CDR2 is YFSETQ. CDR3 sequence: CASSLLYSSADTQYF. CDR3 in DNA: TGCGCCAGCAGCTTGTTGTACAGCAGCGCAGATACGCAGTATTTT.

The CDR3 nucleotides read TGCAGTGCTGCGGACAGGGGTTTCACTGAAGCTTTCTTT. It specifies CSAADRGFTEAFF. This chain connects TRBV20-1 to TRBJ1-1, with TRBD1 identical over 9 bases. This CDR3 comprises 13 residues. J lost 4 bases, V lost 5 bases, and 5 bases had no gene match. CDR1 and CDR2 (germline): DFQATT, SNEGSKA (reference sequence).

This clonotype has a count of ten or more. This chain connects TRBV5-4 to TRBJ2-3, with TRBD1 matching over 8 bases. Germline CDR1 and CDR2: SGHNT and YYREEE (reference sequence). CDR3 length: 16 amino acids. With V trimmed by 5 bases and J by 6 bases, 14 bases remained unmatched. The CDR3 DNA reads TGTGCCAGCAGTCCCGGACAGGGAGGCCCCTTCGATACGCAGTATTTT. It yields the protein CASSPGQGGPFDTQYF.

Of note for this clonotype: A much larger clonotype is one base distant, so this may be a read error. The V call is TRBV24-1, the J call TRBJ1-2; D ambiguous. V lost 7 bases to trimming and J lost 1 base, with 6 bases between them. The germline V gene has CDR1 KGHDR and CDR2 SFDVKD. The CDR3 has 12 amino acids. This chain's CDR3 is CATSNFNYGYTF. DNA for the CDR3: TGTGCCACCAGCAACTTTAACTATGGCTACACCTTC.

Concerning this clonotype: A read error may explain this, as a much larger clone is one base away. No DNA is shown, since the ends of the CDR3 on it are uncertain; the CDR3 is the one TCRdb lists. The CDR3 region is CATYKCNEQFF. This chain joins TRBV2 and TRBJ2-1. Germline V gene data show CDR1 as SNHLY and CDR2 as FYNNEI. With termini counted, the CDR3 has 11 amino acids.

The V call is TRBV19, the J call TRBJ2-7; D gene unclear. V was pared by 3 bases and J by 5 bases, with 14 bases between. This CDR3 is 14 amino acids long. Germline V gene sequence: CDR1 LNHDA, CDR2 SQIVND (reference sequence). CDR3 sequence (DNA): TGTGCCAGTAGTATGGGCGTAGGAACTAACGAGCAGTACTTC. As protein: CASSMGVGTNEQYF.

This clonotype was seen ten or more times. The chain carries TRBV4-1 and TRBJ2-1, with TRBD2 matching 9 bases. CDR1 and CDR2 (germline): MGHRA, YSYEKL. The CDR3 has 16 residues. After removal of 6 bases from V and 0 bases from J, the junction contained 6 bases not matched to a gene. The DNA of the CDR3 is TGCGCCAGCAGACTACTAGCGGGCAACTCCTACAATGAGCAGTTCTTC. It yields the protein CASRLLAGNSYNEQFF.

Regarding this clonotype: A read error may explain this, as a much larger clone is one base away. CDR3 loop: CASSNQETRYF. The DNA of the CDR3 is TGTGCCAGCAGTAACCAAGAGACCCGGTACTTC. The V call is TRBV27, the J call TRBJ2-5; no firm D call. This CDR3 region has 11 residues. Per the germline V gene, CDR1 is MNHEY and CDR2 is SMNVEV (reference sequence).

In its sample, this clonotype ranks as medium-sized. The CDR3 loop is CSARDPDGGYNEQFF. CDR3 sequence (DNA): TGCAGTGCTAGAGATCCGGACGGGGGGTACAATGAGCAGTTCTTC. The chain couples TRBV20-1 to TRBJ2-1; 7 bases agree with TRBD2. The CDR3 sequence is 15 residues long. V dropped 0 bases and J dropped 4; count of bases not matched to a gene: 6. The V gene's germline CDR1 is DFQATT and CDR2 SNEGSKA (reference sequence).

This clonotype was counted only a few times. This chain links TRBV4-2 with TRBJ2-4; 16 nucleotides agree with TRBD2. Germline V lookup: CDR1 LGHNA, CDR2 YNFKEQ. V lost 4 bases, J lost 0 bases, and 9 bases stayed unmatched. The CDR3 sequence is 20 residues long. The CDR3 here is CASSLPGLAGGAAAKNIQYF. As DNA, the CDR3 is TGTGCCAGCAGCCTGCCGGGACTAGCGGGAGGGGCCGCAGCCAAAAACATTCAGTACTTC.

This clonotype is labeled as medium-sized. The chain joins TRBV9 to TRBJ2-2, with 9 bases identical to TRBD2. The trim removed 4 bases at V and 3 bases at J, leaving 19 bases unmatched. This CDR3 region has 20 residues. Per the germline V gene, CDR1 is SGDLS and CDR2 is YYNGEE. CDR3 nucleotide sequence: TGTGCCAGCAGCCTCCGGTCCGTTGTTGCGGGAGGGCCCGACACCGGGGAGCTGTTTTTT. This encodes CASSLRSVVAGGPDTGELFF.

This clonotype was recorded many times. The rearrangement links TRBV7-6 to TRBJ2-1; 9 bases map to TRBD2. Germline CDR1 SGHVS, CDR2 FNYEAQ. V lost 3 bases to trimming and J lost 6 bases; unmatched junction nucleotides: 12. The CDR3 is 17 amino acids. The CDR3: CASSFALASGNGNEQFF. CDR3 in DNA: TGTGCCAGCAGCTTTGCCTTGGCTAGCGGGAATGGCAATGAGCAGTTCTTC.

This clonotype is medium-sized by share. The chain employs TRBV4-1 and TRBJ2-7, with D perhaps matching TRBD1 (6 bases). V was shortened by 5 bases and J by 0 bases, with 11 bases between the two germline ends. Germline CDR1 is MGHRA and CDR2 is YSYEKL. The CDR3 runs 14 residues. CDR3 in amino acids: CASSKKDSSYEQYF. The CDR3 region has the DNA TGCGCCAGCAGCAAAAAGGACAGCTCCTACGAGCAGTACTTC.

This clonotype came up many times. The rearrangement joins TRBV29-1 to TRBJ2-4, with unresolved D. The V and J ends lost 8 bases and 7 bases respectively, with 12 bases between them. CDR3 length equals 11 residues. The germline V gene has CDR1 SQVTM and CDR2 ANQGSEA. CDR3 region: CSLKESNIQYF. In nucleotides, the CDR3 is TGCAGCCTAAAAGAGAGTAACATTCAGTACTTC.

This clonotype has only a few counts. This chain links TRBV13 with TRBJ2-7, with 8 bases matching TRBD1. This CDR3 spans 14 amino acids. Germline values: CDR1 PRHDT, CDR2 FYEKMQ (reference sequence). With 7 bases clipped from V and 2 bases from J, the junction kept 7 bases outside the gene matches. DNA for the CDR3: TGTGCCAGCACCGGACAGGGAGCGGCCTACGAGCAGTACTTC. Its translation is CASTGQGAAYEQYF.